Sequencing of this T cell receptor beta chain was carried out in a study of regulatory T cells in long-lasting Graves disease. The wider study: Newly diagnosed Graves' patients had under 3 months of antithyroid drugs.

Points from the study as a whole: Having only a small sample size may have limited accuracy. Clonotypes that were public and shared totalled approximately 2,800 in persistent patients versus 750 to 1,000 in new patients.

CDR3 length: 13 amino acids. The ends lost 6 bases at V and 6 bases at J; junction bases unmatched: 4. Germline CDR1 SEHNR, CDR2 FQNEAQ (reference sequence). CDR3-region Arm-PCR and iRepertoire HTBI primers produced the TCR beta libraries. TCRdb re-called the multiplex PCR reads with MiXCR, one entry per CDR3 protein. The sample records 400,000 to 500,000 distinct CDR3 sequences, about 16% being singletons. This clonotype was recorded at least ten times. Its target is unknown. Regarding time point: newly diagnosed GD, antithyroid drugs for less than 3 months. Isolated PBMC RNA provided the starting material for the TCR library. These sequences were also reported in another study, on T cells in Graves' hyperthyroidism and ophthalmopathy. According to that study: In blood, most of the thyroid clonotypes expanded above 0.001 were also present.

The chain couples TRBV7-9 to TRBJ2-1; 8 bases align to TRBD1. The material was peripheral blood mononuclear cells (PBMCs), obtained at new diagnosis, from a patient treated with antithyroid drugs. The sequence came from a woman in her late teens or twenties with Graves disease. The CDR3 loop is CASRKGTGNEQFF. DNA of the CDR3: TGTGCCAGCAGGAAAGGGACAGGCAATGAGCAGTTCTTC.